What follows describes a single TCR beta chain. Antigen: not known. Time point defined: newly diagnosed GD, antithyroid drugs for less than 3 months. PBMC RNA served as the TCR library source. This entry is derived from a study of regulatory T cells in long-lasting Graves disease. General study points: TCR diversity was lower in persistent Graves' patients than in newly diagnosed ones.

Libraries of TCR beta came from iRepertoire HTBI primers plus Arm-PCR of CDR3 regions. TCRdb reanalysed the multiplex PCR reads using MiXCR and keeps one entry per CDR3 protein. Of some 500,000 distinct CDR3 sequences listed, around an eighth are singletons. CDR1 LNHDA and CDR2 SQIVND come from the germline V gene (reference sequence). Trimming removed 8 bases at V and 7 bases at J, with 15 bases between. The CDR3 has 13 residues. In addition, the sample was reused for a study of T cells in Graves' hyperthyroidism and ophthalmopathy. That study adds: Diagnostic assessment was based on clinical symptoms, serum thyroxine and TRAb, thyroid ultrasound and orbital computed tomography.

The J gene is TRBJ1-5, the V gene TRBV19, with D unresolved. This material consisted of peripheral blood mononuclear cells (PBMCs), taken at new diagnosis, from a patient treated with antithyroid drugs. The TCR was taken from a man aged 25-45 years with Graves disease. The CDR3 loop reads CASRRGNVQPQHF. DNA for the CDR3: TGTGCCAGTCGTCGGGGAAATGTACAGCCCCAGCATTTT.